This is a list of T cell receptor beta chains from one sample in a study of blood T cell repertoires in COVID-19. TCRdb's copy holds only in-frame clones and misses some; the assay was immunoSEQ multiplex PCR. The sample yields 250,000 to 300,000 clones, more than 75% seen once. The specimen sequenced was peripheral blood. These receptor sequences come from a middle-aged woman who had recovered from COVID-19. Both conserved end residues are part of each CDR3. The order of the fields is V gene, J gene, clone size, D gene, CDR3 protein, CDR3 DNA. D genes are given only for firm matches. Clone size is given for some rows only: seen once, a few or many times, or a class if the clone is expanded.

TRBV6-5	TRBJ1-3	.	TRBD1	CASSYSQGAGNTIYF	TGTGCCAGCAGTTACTCACAGGGGGCTGGAAACACCATATATTTT
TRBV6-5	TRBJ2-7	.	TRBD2	CASSTRLAGVNEQYF	TGTGCCAGCAGTACCCGACTAGCGGGAGTAAACGAGCAGTACTTC
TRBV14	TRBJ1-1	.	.	CASGGQAHTEAFF	TGTGCCAGCGGAGGGCAGGCTCACACTGAAGCTTTCTTT
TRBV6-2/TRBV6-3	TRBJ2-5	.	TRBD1	CASSYLQGGETQYF	TGTGCCAGCAGTTACCTACAGGGGGGAGAGACCCAGTACTTC
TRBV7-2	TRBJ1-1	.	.	CASSPVPGGTEAFF	TGTGCCAGCAGCCCCGTTCCTGGGGGGACTGAAGCTTTCTTT
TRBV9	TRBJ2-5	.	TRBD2	CASSVRLADQETQYF	TGTGCCAGCAGCGTACGGCTAGCGGACCAAGAGACCCAGTACTTC
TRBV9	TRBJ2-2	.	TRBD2	CASSGGGSWTGELFF	TGTGCCAGCAGCGGAGGCGGGAGTTGGACCGGGGAGCTGTTTTTT
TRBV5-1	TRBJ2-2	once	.	CASSRWRGNTGELFF	TGCGCCAGCAGCCGGTGGCGGGGGAACACCGGGGAGCTGTTTTTT
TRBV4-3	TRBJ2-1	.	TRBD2	CASSQDRASGRAGEQFF	TGCGCCAGCAGCCAAGATCGGGCTAGCGGGAGGGCGGGTGAGCAGTTCTTC
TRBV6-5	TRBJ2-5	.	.	CASSYGRKETQYF	TGTGCCAGCAGTTACGGCCGTAAAGAGACCCAGTACTTC
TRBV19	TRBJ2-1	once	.	CASSIRRGLGNEQFF	TGTGCCAGTAGTATCCGGCGGGGGCTTGGCAATGAGCAGTTCTTC
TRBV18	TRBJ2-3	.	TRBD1	CASSPQQGATDTQYF	TGTGCCAGCTCACCCCAACAGGGGGCCACAGATACGCAGTATTTT
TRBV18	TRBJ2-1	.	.	CASSPPPGGEQFF	TGTGCCAGCTCACCCCCCCCCGGGGGTGAGCAGTTCTTC
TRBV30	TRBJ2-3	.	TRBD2	CAWSGLAGDTQYF	TGTGCCTGGAGCGGACTAGCGGGAGATACGCAGTATTTT
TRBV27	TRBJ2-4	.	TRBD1	CASSEQGLVAKNIQYF	TGTGCCAGCAGCGAACAGGGGTTGGTGGCCAAAAACATTCAGTACTTC
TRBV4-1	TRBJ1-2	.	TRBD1	CASSQAGTGGVGYTF	TGCGCCAGCAGCCAAGCTGGGACAGGGGGCGTTGGCTACACCTTC
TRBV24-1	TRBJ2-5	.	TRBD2	CATSDFELAGVGGGTQYF	TGTGCCACCAGTGATTTCGAACTAGCGGGAGTAGGGGGGGGGACCCAGTACTTC
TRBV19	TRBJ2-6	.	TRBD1	CASSMTANRQGAQYGGANVLTF	TGTGCCAGTAGTATGACCGCAAACCGGCAGGGGGCGCAGTATGGTGGGGCCAACGTCCTGACTTTC
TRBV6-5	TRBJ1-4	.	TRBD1	CASNPSGQGYEKLFF	TGTGCCAGCAACCCCTCGGGACAGGGGTATGAAAAACTGTTTTTT
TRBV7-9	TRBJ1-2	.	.	CASSFDPGSNYGYTF	TGTGCCAGCAGCTTCGACCCCGGGAGCAACTATGGCTACACCTTC
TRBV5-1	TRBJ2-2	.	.	CASSFGSSQGDGELFF	TGCGCCAGCAGCTTCGGGAGCTCCCAGGGGGACGGGGAGCTGTTTTTT
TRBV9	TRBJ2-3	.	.	CASAGGTQYF	TGTGCCAGCGCCGGTGGTACGCAGTATTTT
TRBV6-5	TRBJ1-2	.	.	CASSYSKNPGYGYTF	TGTGCCAGCAGTTACTCGAAGAATCCAGGCTATGGCTACACCTTC
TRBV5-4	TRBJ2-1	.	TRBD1	CASSLGGLAVEQFF	TGTGCCAGCAGCTTAGGGGGCCTAGCTGTTGAGCAGTTCTTC
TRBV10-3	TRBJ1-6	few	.	CAIRGVSDNSPLHF	TGTGCCATCAGAGGGGTATCCGATAATTCACCCCTCCACTTT
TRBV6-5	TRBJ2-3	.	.	CASSPLTRSTDTQYF	TGTGCCAGCAGTCCCCTGACAAGAAGCACAGATACGCAGTATTTT
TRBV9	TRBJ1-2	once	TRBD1	CASSRGQANYGYTF	TGTGCCAGCAGCCGGGGACAGGCTAACTATGGCTACACCTTC
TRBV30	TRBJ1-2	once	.	CAWRVPNYGYTF	TGTGCCTGGCGGGTCCCGAACTATGGCTACACCTTC
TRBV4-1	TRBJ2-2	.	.	CASSPVPDRLQLTGELFF	TGCGCCAGCAGCCCCGTCCCCGACAGGCTCCAACTCACCGGGGAGCTGTTTTTT
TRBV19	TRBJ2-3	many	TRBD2	CASSRTSGFDTQYF	TGTGCCAGTAGTAGGACTAGCGGCTTCGATACGCAGTATTTT
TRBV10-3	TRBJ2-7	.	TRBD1	CAIKGDSDYEQYF	TGTGCCATCAAGGGGGACAGCGACTACGAGCAGTACTTC
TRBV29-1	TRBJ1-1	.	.	CSTKGSMNTEAFF	TGCAGCACAAAGGGGTCGATGAACACTGAAGCTTTCTTT
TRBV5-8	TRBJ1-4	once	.	CASIPRPRGNEKLFF	TGTGCCAGCATCCCCCGGCCCCGCGGGAATGAAAAACTGTTTTTT
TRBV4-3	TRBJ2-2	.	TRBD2	CASSPSGRWGTGELFF	TGCGCCAGCAGCCCTAGCGGGAGGTGGGGCACCGGGGAGCTGTTTTTT
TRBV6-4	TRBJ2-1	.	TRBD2	CASSELAGVGEQFF	TGTGCCAGCAGTGAACTAGCGGGAGTGGGGGAGCAGTTCTTC
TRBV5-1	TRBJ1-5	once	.	CASSLDGGDQPQHF	TGCGCCAGCAGCTTGGATGGGGGGGATCAGCCCCAGCATTTT
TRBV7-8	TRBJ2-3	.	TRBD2	CASSHLSGRDTDTQYF	TGTGCCAGCAGCCACTTGAGCGGGAGGGACACAGATACGCAGTATTTT
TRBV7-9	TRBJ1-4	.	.	CASSLGQTGTNEKLFF	TGTGCCAGCAGCTTAGGCCAAACAGGGACTAATGAAAAACTGTTTTTT
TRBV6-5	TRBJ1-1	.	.	CASSYGRWGRAEAFF	TGTGCCAGCAGTTACGGGCGCTGGGGCAGGGCTGAAGCTTTCTTT
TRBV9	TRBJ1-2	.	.	CASSARGDIPGYTF	TGTGCCAGCAGCGCCAGGGGAGATATCCCTGGCTACACCTTC
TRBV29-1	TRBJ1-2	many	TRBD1	CSVGPTGGEAGYTF	TGCAGCGTTGGGCCGACAGGGGGCGAGGCTGGCTACACCTTC